Listed here are 10 T cell receptor beta chains from one sample, sequenced in a study of cytomegalovirus exposure and HLA in healthy donors (dated 2017 in TCRdb). Library generation was performed with the immunoSEQ multiplex PCR assay. A mixture of 60 forward primers for TCR Vbeta segments and 13 reverse primers for TCR Jbeta segments was used in the multiplex PCR. TCRdb re-hosts the immuneACCESS table, in-frame sequences only. Its copies lack some clones; in the studies checked, an unresolved V gene accounts for under half of them, and the cause for the rest is not known. This sample's listing comprises about 160,000 clones. About 1.2% of the sample is held by the ten biggest clonotypes. The sequenced sample was PBMCs. These receptors all stem from a woman in her sixties in good health and CMV-seronegative.

The rearrangement links TRBV15 to TRBJ1-2; TRBD1 agrees at 9 bases. The CDR3 consists of 18 residues. V lost 1 base and J lost 2; bases outside the gene matches: 11. Germline V gene sequence: CDR1 LNHNV, CDR2 YYDKDF (reference sequence). CDR3 in DNA: TGTGCCACCAGCAGAGGTTACCGGGACAGGGAGCGAAACTATGGCTACACCTTC. Encoded protein: CATSRGYRDRERNYGYTF.

The genes are TRBV2 and TRBJ1-4; no reliable D call. V was pared by 7 bases and J by 8 bases, with 11 bases between. Germline V gene sequence: CDR1 SNHLY, CDR2 FYNNEI. CDR3 length equals 12 residues. The CDR3 loop reads CASNMGPEKLFF. The CDR3 DNA reads TGTGCCAGCAATATGGGCCCAGAAAAACTGTTTTTT. The variable domain in full, with the rest retrieved from reference TRBV2 and TRBJ1-4, is EPEVTQTPSHQVTQMGQEVILRCVPISNHLYFYWYRQILGQKVEFLVSFYNNEISEKSEIFDDQFSVERPDGSNFTLKIRSTKLEDSAMYFCASNMGPEKLFFGSGTQLSVL.

The rearrangement links TRBV10-3 to TRBJ2-3; D is possibly TRBD1 (5 bases). V lost 7 bases and J 3 bases, leaving 14 bases between the germline ends. This CDR3 region has 14 residues. CDR1 is ENHRY, CDR2 SYGVKD, per germline. The CDR3 bases are TGTGCCATCAAGGTGCAGGGTGGGACAGATACGCAGTATTTT. The encoded protein is CAIKVQGGTDTQYF.

The V call is TRBV4-1, the J call TRBJ2-7; 8 bases line up with TRBD1. CDR3 length: 15 amino acids. J gave up 2 bases and V 1 base, and 4 bases lay outside the gene matches. CDR1 is MGHRA, CDR2 YSYEKL, per germline. The CDR3 DNA follows: TGCGCCAGCAGCCAAGGAAAACAGGGGGCCTACGAGCAGTACTTC. It translates to CASSQGKQGAYEQYF.

The V call is TRBV6-4, the J call TRBJ1-2; weak D call: TRBD1 (6 bases). The germline V gene encodes CDR1 MRHNA and CDR2 SNTAGT. CDR3 length: 15 residues. V was pared by 4 bases and J by 6 bases, with 18 bases between. CDR3 coding DNA: TGTGCCAGCAGTGCTAGTAAGGGACAAATCAATGGCTACACCTTC. This codes for CASSASKGQINGYTF.

In DNA, the CDR3 is TGCGCCAGCAGTTCAGGGGAGGGGAGTGGTACGCAGTATTTT. Translating it yields CASSSGEGSGTQYF. This chain joins TRBV10-2 and TRBJ2-3; TRBD2 is a possible D gene (7 bases). The CDR3 has 14 amino acids. CDR1 and CDR2 (germline): WSHSY, SAAADI. V was trimmed by 5 bases and J by 8 bases, leaving 17 bases between them.

V gene TRBV9 combines with J gene TRBJ1-4; TRBD1 matches at 9 bases. V lost 4 bases, J lost 7 bases, and 8 bases stayed unmatched. Germline values: CDR1 SGDLS, CDR2 YYNGEE. The CDR3 has 15 residues. The CDR3 nucleotides read TGTGCCAGCAGCCCTAGGGGACAGGGAGGTGAAAAACTGTTTTTT. Encoded protein: CASSPRGQGGEKLFF. The whole variable domain, filled in from reference TRBV9 and TRBJ1-4, reads DSGVTQTPKHLITATGQRVTLRCSPRSGDLSVYWYQQSLDQGLQFLIQYYNGEERAKGNILERFSAQQFPDLHSELNLSSLELGDSALYFCASSPRGQGGEKLFFGSGTQLSVL.

This chain uses TRBV11-3 with TRBJ2-3; a weak D match, TRBD1 (6 bases). From germline, CDR1 is SGHNT and CDR2 YENEEA. Trimming removed 5 bases at V and 1 base at J, with 10 bases between. This CDR3 spans 14 amino acids. CDR3 protein: CASSPHRGTDTQYF. DNA of the CDR3: TGTGCCAGCAGCCCACACAGGGGCACAGATACGCAGTATTTT.

This rearrangement joins TRBV9 to TRBJ2-5, with D perhaps matching TRBD2 (6 bases). Trimming cost V 0 bases and J 0 bases, with 6 bases left between them. The CDR3 consists of 14 residues. Germline V lookup: CDR1 SGDLS, CDR2 YYNGEE. The CDR3 DNA follows: TGTGCCAGCAGCGTAGGGGGGGACCAAGAGACCCAGTACTTC. Protein sequence: CASSVGGDQETQYF.

The V gene is TRBV6-6, the J gene TRBJ1-1; 9 nucleotides agree with TRBD1. Trimming cost V 0 bases and J 4 bases; bases outside gene matches: 3. The CDR3 covers 15 residues. The germline CDR1 and CDR2 sequences are MNHNY and SVGAGI (reference sequence). The CDR3 nucleotides are TGTGCCAGCAGTTACTCACAGGGGGCAGCCACTGAAGCTTTCTTT. It specifies CASSYSQGAATEAFF.